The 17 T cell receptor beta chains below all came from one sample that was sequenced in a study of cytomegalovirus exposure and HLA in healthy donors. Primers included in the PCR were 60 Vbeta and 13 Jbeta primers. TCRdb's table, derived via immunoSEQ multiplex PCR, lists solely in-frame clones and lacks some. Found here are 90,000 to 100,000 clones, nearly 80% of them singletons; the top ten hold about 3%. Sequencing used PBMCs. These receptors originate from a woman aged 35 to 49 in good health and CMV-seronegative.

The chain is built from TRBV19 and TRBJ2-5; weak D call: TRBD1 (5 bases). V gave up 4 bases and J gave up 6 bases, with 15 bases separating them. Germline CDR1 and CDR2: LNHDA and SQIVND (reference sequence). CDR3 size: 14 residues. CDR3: CASSTGMGGKTQYF. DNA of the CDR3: TGTGCCAGTAGTACAGGGATGGGTGGGAAGACCCAGTACTTC.

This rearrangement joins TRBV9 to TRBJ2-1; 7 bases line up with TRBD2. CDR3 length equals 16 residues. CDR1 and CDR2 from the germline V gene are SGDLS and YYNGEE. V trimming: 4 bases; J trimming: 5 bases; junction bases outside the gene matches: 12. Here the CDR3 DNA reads TGTGCCAGCAGCCGGAGGGAGGGCAGACCTAACAATGAGCAGTTCTTC. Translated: CASSRREGRPNNEQFF.

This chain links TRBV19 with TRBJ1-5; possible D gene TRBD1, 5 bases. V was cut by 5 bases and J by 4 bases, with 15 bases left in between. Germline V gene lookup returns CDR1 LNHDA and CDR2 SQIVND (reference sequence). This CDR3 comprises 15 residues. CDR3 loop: CASSRHRSINQPQHF. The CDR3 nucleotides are TGTGCCAGTAGTCGGCACAGGTCGATTAATCAGCCCCAGCATTTT.

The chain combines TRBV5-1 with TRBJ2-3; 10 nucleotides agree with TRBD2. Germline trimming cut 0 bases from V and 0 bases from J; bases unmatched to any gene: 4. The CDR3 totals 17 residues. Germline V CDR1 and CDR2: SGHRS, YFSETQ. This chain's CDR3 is CASSLGLAGPSTDTQYF. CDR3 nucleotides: TGCGCCAGCAGCTTGGGACTAGCGGGCCCTAGCACAGATACGCAGTATTTT.

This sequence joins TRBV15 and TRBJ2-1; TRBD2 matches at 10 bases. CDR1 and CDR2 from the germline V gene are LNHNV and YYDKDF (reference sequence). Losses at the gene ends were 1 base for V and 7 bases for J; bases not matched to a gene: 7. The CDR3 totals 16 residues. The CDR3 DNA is TGTGCCACCAGCAGAGGAGCGGGAGGGGTGGTAAATGAGCAGTTCTTC. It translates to CATSRGAGGVVNEQFF. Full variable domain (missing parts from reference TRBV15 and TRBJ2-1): DAMVIQNPRYQVTQFGKPVTLSCSQTLNHNVMYWYQQKSSQAPKLLFHYYDKDFNNEADTPDNFQSRRPNTSFCFLDIRSPGLGDTAMYLCATSRGAGGVVNEQFFGPGTRLTVL.

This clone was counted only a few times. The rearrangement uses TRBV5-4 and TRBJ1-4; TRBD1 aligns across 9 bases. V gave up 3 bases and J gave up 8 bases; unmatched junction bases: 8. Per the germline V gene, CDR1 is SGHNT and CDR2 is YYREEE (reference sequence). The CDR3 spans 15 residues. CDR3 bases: TGTGCCAGCAGCTCGACCGGGACAGGGTTGGAAAAACTGTTTTTT. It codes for CASSSTGTGLEKLFF.

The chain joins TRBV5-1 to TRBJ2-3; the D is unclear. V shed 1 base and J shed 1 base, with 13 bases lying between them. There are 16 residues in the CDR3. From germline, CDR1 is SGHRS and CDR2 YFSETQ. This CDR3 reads CASSLIPGAGTDTQYF. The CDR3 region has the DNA TGCGCCAGCAGCTTGATTCCTGGAGCTGGCACAGATACGCAGTATTTT. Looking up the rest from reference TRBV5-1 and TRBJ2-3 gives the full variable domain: KAGVTQTPRYLIKTRGQQVTLSCSPISGHRSVSWYQQTPGQGLQFLFEYFSETQRNKGNFPGRFSGRQFSNSRSEMNVSTLELGDSALYLCASSLIPGAGTDTQYFGPGTRLTVL.

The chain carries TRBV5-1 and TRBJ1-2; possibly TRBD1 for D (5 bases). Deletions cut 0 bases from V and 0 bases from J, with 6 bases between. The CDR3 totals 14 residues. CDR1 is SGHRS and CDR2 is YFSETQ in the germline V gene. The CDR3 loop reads CASSLGQSNYGYTF. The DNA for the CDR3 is TGCGCCAGCAGCTTGGGACAGTCTAACTATGGCTACACCTTC.

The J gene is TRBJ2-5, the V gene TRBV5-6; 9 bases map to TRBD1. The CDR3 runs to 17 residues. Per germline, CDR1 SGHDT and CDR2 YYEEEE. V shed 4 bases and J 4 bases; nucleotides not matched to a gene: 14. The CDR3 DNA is TGTGCCAGCAGCCCTACCACAGGGGGCGCCGGTATAGAGACCCAGTACTTC. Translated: CASSPTTGGAGIETQYF.

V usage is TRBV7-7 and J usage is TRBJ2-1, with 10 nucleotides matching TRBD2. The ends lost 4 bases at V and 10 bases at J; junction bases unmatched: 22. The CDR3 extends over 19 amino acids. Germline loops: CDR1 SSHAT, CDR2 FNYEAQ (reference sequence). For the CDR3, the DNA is TGTGCCAGCAGCTCAGCCCGCCACGGCTTGGGGGTAGCGGGAGGCGAGCAGTTCTTC. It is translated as CASSSARHGLGVAGGEQFF. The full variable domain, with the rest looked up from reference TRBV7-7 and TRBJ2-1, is GAGVSQSPRYKVTKRGQDVTLRCDPISSHATLYWYQQALGQGPEFLTYFNYEAQPDKSGLPSDRFSAERPEGSISTLTIQRTEQRDSAMYRCASSSARHGLGVAGGEQFFGPGTRLTVL.

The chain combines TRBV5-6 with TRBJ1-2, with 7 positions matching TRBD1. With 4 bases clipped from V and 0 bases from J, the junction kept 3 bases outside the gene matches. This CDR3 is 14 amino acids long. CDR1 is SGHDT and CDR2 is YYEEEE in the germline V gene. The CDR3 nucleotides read TGTGCCAGCAGCAAGGGGGCATCTAACTATGGCTACACCTTC. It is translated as CASSKGASNYGYTF.

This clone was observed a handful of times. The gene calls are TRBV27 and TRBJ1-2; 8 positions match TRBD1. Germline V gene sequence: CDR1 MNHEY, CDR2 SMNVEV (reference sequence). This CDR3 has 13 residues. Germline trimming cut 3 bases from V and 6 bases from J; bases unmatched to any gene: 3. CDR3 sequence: CASSFLTGDGYTF. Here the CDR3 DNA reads TGTGCCAGCAGTTTCTTGACAGGGGATGGCTACACCTTC.

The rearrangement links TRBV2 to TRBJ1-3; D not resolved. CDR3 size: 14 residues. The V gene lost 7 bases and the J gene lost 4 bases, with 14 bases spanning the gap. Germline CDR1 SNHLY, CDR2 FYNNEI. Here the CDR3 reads CASTSRVSGNTIYF. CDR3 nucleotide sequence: TGTGCCAGCACGAGTCGGGTCTCAGGAAACACCATATATTTT. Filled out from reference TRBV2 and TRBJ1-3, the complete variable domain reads EPEVTQTPSHQVTQMGQEVILRCVPISNHLYFYWYRQILGQKVEFLVSFYNNEISEKSEIFDDQFSVERPDGSNFTLKIRSTKLEDSAMYFCASTSRVSGNTIYFGEGSWLTVV.

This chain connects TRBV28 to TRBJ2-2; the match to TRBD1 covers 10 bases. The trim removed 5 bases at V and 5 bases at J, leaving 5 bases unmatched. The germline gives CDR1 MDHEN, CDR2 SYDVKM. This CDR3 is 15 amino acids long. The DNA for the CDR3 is TGTGCCAGCAGTCGGACAGGGGGAACGACCGGGGAGCTGTTTTTT. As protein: CASSRTGGTTGELFF. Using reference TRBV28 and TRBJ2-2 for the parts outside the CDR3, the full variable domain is DVKVTQSSRYLVKRTGEKVFLECVQDMDHENMFWYRQDPGLGLRLIYFSYDVKMKEKGDIPEGYSVSREKKERFSLILESASTNQTSMYLCASSRTGGTTGELFFGEGSRLTVL.

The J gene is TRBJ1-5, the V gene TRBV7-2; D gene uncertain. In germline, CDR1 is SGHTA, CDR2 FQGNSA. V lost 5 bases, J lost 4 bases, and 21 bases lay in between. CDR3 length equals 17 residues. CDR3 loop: CASSLLKTPLPNQPQHF. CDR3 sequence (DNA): TGTGCCAGCAGCCTACTTAAGACACCTCTACCAAATCAGCCCCAGCATTTT. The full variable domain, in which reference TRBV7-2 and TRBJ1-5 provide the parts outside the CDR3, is GAGVSQSPSNKVTEKGKDVELRCDPISGHTALYWYRQSLGQGLEFLIYFQGNSAPDKSGLPSDRFSAERTGGSVSTLTIQRTQQEDSAVYLCASSLLKTPLPNQPQHFGDGTRLSIL.

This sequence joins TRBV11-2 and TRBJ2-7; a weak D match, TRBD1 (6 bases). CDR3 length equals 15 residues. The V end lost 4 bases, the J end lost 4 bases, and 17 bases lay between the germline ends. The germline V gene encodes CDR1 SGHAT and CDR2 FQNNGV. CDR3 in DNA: TGTGCCAGCAGCTCCCAGGGGCTAGGGAGTTACGAGCAGTACTTC. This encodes CASSSQGLGSYEQYF.

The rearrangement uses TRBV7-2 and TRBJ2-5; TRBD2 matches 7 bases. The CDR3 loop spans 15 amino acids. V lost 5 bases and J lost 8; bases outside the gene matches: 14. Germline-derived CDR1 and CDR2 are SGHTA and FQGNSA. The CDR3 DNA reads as TGTGCCAGCAGCCATAGAGGGGAGGGCCTCGGAACCCAGTACTTC. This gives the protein CASSHRGEGLGTQYF. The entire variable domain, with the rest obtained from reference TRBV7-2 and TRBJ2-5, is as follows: GAGVSQSPSNKVTEKGKDVELRCDPISGHTALYWYRQSLGQGLEFLIYFQGNSAPDKSGLPSDRFSAERTGGSVSTLTIQRTQQEDSAVYLCASSHRGEGLGTQYFGPGTRLLVL.